A selection of T cell receptor beta chains follows, all from one sample in a study of CD8 T cells in ankylosing spondylitis. Each CDR3 protein gets one entry after TCRdb re-called the 5' RACE reads with MiXCR. The data hold approximately 150,000 distinct CDR3 sequences, with approximately 9.9% observed a single time. Material: blood, either unsorted or a sorted T cell fraction (not recorded which). These receptors came from a female donor with ankylosing spondylitis or in good health (not recorded which). Both conserved end residues are part of each CDR3. The D gene is left open where the match is weak. Not every row has a clone size; where given, it reads once, few, many or a size class.

many,TRBD2,TRBV27,TRBJ2-7,CASSLSGTSGMGEQYF,TGTGCCAGCAGTTTATCGGGGACTAGCGGGATGGGGGAGCAGTACTTC
.,.,TRBV28,TRBJ1-5,CASLRTGTVDQPQHF,TGTGCCAGCCTTCGCACAGGGACGGTGGATCAGCCCCAGCATTTT
.,.,TRBV11-3,TRBJ2-3,CASSPDSDTQYF,TGTGCCAGCAGCCCCGACTCGGATACGCAGTATTTT
.,.,TRBV20-1,TRBJ2-1,CSGNYNEQFF,TGCAGCGGCAACTACAATGAGCAGTTCTTC
few,TRBD2,TRBV11-3,TRBJ2-1,CASSPRTSSNEQFF,TGTGCCAGCAGCCCAAGGACTAGCAGCAATGAGCAGTTCTTC
few,TRBD1,TRBV29-1,TRBJ1-1,CSVAPVGQGAEDTEAFF,TGCAGCGTTGCTCCGGTAGGACAGGGGGCTGAGGACACTGAAGCTTTCTTT
.,.,TRBV5-1,TRBJ1-3,CASGTGISGNTIYF,TGCGCCAGCGGCACAGGGATCTCTGGAAACACCATATATTTT
.,.,TRBV7-6,TRBJ2-7,CASSRGLSSYEQYF,TGTGCCAGCAGTCGAGGATTGAGCTCCTACGAGCAGTACTTC
.,.,TRBV14,TRBJ1-1,CASSWVKTEAFF,TGTGCCAGCAGTTGGGTTAAGACTGAAGCTTTCTTT
many,TRBD2,TRBV10-3,TRBJ2-1,CAVSGASGRAEQFF,TGTGCCGTGTCAGGGGCTAGCGGGAGGGCTGAGCAGTTCTTC
few,TRBD2,TRBV7-8,TRBJ2-1,CASSLVGLATYNEQFF,TGTGCCAGCAGCTTAGTGGGACTAGCGACCTACAATGAGCAGTTCTTC
few,TRBD1,TRBV7-2,TRBJ2-5,CASSPGTGLAETQYF,TGTGCCAGCAGCCCCGGGACAGGCTTGGCCGAGACCCAGTACTTC
few,.,TRBV11-2,TRBJ1-4,CASRAQGVTNEKLFF,TGTGCCAGCAGAGCTCAGGGAGTGACTAATGAAAAACTGTTTTTT
few,.,TRBV5-4,TRBJ2-3,CASRIYRRDHEDTQYF,TGTGCCAGCAGAATCTATCGGCGGGATCACGAAGATACGCAGTATTTT
.,.,TRBV7-2,TRBJ2-1,CASSLVQGSYNEQFF,TGTGCCAGCAGCTTAGTGCAGGGCTCCTACAATGAGCAGTTCTTC
many,TRBD2,TRBV27,TRBJ2-7,CAIRTGTSSYEQYF,TGTGCCATAAGGACCGGGACTAGCTCGTACGAGCAGTACTTC
many,.,TRBV10-2,TRBJ2-1,CASSVSGQSYEQFF,TGCGCCAGCAGTGTAAGCGGACAGTCATATGAGCAGTTCTTC
many,.,TRBV12-3/TRBV12-4,TRBJ2-5,CASRERTTETQYF,TGTGCCAGCAGAGAGAGGACCACAGAGACCCAGTACTTC
few,.,TRBV12-5,TRBJ2-5,CASGLWSGVQETQYF,TGTGCTAGTGGTTTGTGGTCGGGAGTACAGGAGACCCAGTACTTC
many,.,TRBV2,TRBJ2-7,CASTETRRAYEQYF,TGTGCCAGCACGGAGACCCGTCGAGCCTACGAGCAGTACTTC
few,.,TRBV28,TRBJ1-2,CASSLGGEGYTF,TGTGCCAGCAGTTTAGGGGGCGAAGGCTACACCTTC
.,TRBD2,TRBV11-2,TRBJ2-2,CASSHSSGSAGELFF,TGTGCCAGCAGTCACAGTAGCGGGTCTGCCGGGGAGCTGTTTTTT
.,.,TRBV7-9,TRBJ2-4,CASSLAGGAKNIQYF,TGTGCCAGCAGCTTAGCGGGGGGAGCCAAAAACATTCAGTACTTC
.,.,TRBV5-6,TRBJ1-4,CASSFRSGEGEKLFF,TGTGCCAGCAGCTTCCGGTCCGGGGAGGGAGAAAAACTGTTTTTT
.,TRBD1,TRBV28,TRBJ2-7,CASRSTGGGYEQYF,TGTGCCAGCAGATCGACAGGGGGCGGTTACGAGCAGTACTTC
.,.,TRBV7-7,TRBJ1-3,CASSFSRGGNTIYF,TGTGCTAGCAGCTTCAGCAGGGGCGGAAACACCATATATTTT
.,TRBD1,TRBV28,TRBJ1-6,CASKGASYNSPLHF,TGTGCCAGCAAGGGGGCGTCCTATAATTCACCCCTCCACTTT
.,.,TRBV19,TRBJ2-1,CASSADSYNEQFF,TGTGCCAGTAGTGCGGACAGCTACAATGAGCAGTTCTTC
.,.,TRBV20-1,TRBJ2-5,CSSRGQAGGWEETQYF,TGCAGCTCCAGGGGCCAGGCTGGGGGCTGGGAAGAGACCCAGTACTTC
many,.,TRBV5-6,TRBJ2-7,CASSFFIGTRRYEQYF,TGTGCCAGCAGCTTTTTTATTGGGACTCGCCGCTACGAGCAGTACTTC
few,.,TRBV4-2,TRBJ1-1,CASSPPVGVDSEAFF,TGTGCCAGCAGCCCCCCGGTAGGGGTGGATTCTGAAGCTTTCTTT
few,.,TRBV24-1,TRBJ2-2,CATSAGFDGELFF,TGTGCCACCAGTGCAGGGTTCGACGGGGAGCTGTTTTTT
.,TRBD1,TRBV6-1,TRBJ1-5,CASSGFGQVVSNQPQHF,TGTGCCAGCAGTGGATTCGGACAGGTGGTGAGCAATCAGCCCCAGCATTTT
.,.,TRBV10-1,TRBJ2-2,CASSEAAAGTGELFF,TGCGCCAGCAGTGAAGCCGCGGCAGGGACCGGGGAGCTGTTTTTT
many,.,TRBV5-1,TRBJ1-1,CASSLEATNTEAFF,TGCGCCAGCAGCTTGGAGGCAACGAACACTGAAGCTTTCTTT
.,.,TRBV7-9,TRBJ2-7,CASSLVVGDSYEQYF,TGTGCCAGCAGCTTAGTGGTAGGGGATTCCTACGAGCAGTACTTC
.,.,TRBV5-1,TRBJ2-1,CASSWGDYNEQFF,TGCGCCAGCAGCTGGGGGGATTACAATGAGCAGTTCTTC